What follows are 12 T cell receptor beta chains derived from one specimen sequenced in a study of blood T cell repertoires in COVID-19 (dated by TCRdb to 2019 to 2021). Libraries were built with the immunoSEQ multiplex PCR assay. TCRdb provides this immuneACCESS table in a form limited to in-frame rearrangements. Some clones are lacking; in checked studies, under half of them reflect an unresolved V gene, and why the rest are absent is not known. This sample lists roughly 81,000 clones; about 89% were detected once. The ten largest account for roughly 12% of the sample. The specimen was peripheral blood. These receptors were taken from a man between 70 and 80 years old with active or convalescent COVID-19.

The chain links TRBV28 to TRBJ2-5; no clear D. With 6 bases removed from V and 1 base from J, the gap between germline ends came to 12 bases. The germline CDR1 and CDR2 sequences are MDHEN and SYDVKM. This CDR3 has 14 amino acids. DNA of the CDR3: TGTGCCAGCAGCCCCGAGCCATTCCAAGAGACCCAGTACTTC. Protein sequence: CASSPEPFQETQYF.

The chain couples TRBV29-1 to TRBJ2-3; perhaps TRBD1 as D (5 bases). V was pared by 1 base and J by 2 bases, with 16 bases between. The CDR3 is 16 amino acids. CDR1 and CDR2 (germline): SQVTM, ANQGSEA. The CDR3 here is CSVEVTRTSVTDTQYF. The CDR3 DNA is TGCAGCGTTGAAGTGACCAGGACAAGTGTCACAGATACGCAGTATTTT.

V usage is TRBV7-9 and J usage is TRBJ1-2; D gene ambiguous. In germline, CDR1 is SEHNR, CDR2 FQNEAQ (reference sequence). The CDR3 extends over 12 amino acids. V lost 5 bases and J lost 4, with 8 bases in between. The CDR3 protein is CASSQGLYGYTF. CDR3 coding DNA: TGTGCCAGCAGCCAAGGACTCTATGGCTACACCTTC.

The V gene is TRBV5-5, the J gene TRBJ1-2; perhaps TRBD1 as D (5 bases). CDR1 and CDR2 (germline): SGHKS, YYEKEE (reference sequence). V lost 4 bases and J lost 4, with 11 bases in between. The CDR3 is made up of 13 amino acids. The CDR3 DNA is TGTGCCAGCAGCCCTGCCAGGGTCTATGGCTACACCTTC. It specifies CASSPARVYGYTF.

CDR3 DNA: TGCGCCAGCAGCTTGGTCCCTGGAGGATACGAGCAGTACTTC. Translated: CASSLVPGGYEQYF. V and J are TRBV5-1 and TRBJ2-7; the D gene is possibly TRBD2 (5 bases). V lost 0 bases to trimming and J lost 4 bases, with 11 bases between them. The CDR3 consists of 14 residues. Per germline, CDR1 SGHRS and CDR2 YFSETQ.

The chain carries TRBV16 and TRBJ1-1; D gene unclear. Germline loops: CDR1 KGHSY, CDR2 FQNENV. The V end lost 5 bases, the J end lost 2 bases, and 12 bases lay between the germline ends. The CDR3 runs 14 residues. In nucleotides, the CDR3 is TGTGCCAGCAGCACAAGTGGCAGTAACACTGAAGCTTTCTTT. This translates into CASSTSGSNTEAFF.

The CDR3 reads CASSEGTGGETQYF. Written as DNA, the CDR3 is TGCGCCAGCAGCGAGGGGACAGGGGGAGAGACCCAGTACTTC. V usage is TRBV5-1 and J usage is TRBJ2-5; 11 nucleotides line up with TRBD1. The CDR3 is 14 amino acids. Germline V gives CDR1 SGHRS, CDR2 YFSETQ. V lost 4 bases, J lost 4 bases, and 3 bases stayed unmatched.

The chain recombines TRBV24-1 with TRBJ2-6; D ambiguous. The CDR3 contains 15 residues. Per the germline V gene, CDR1 is KGHDR and CDR2 is SFDVKD. V was clipped by 3 bases and J by 0 bases, with 5 bases between them. CDR3 protein: CATSDTTSGANVLTF. The CDR3, as DNA: TGTGCCACCAGTGATACAACCTCTGGGGCCAACGTCCTGACTTTC.

The gene calls are TRBV19 and TRBJ1-6, with 9 positions matching TRBD1. The germline gives CDR1 LNHDA, CDR2 SQIVND (reference sequence). V lost 2 bases to trimming and J lost 10 bases; unmatched junction nucleotides: 3. The CDR3 is 14 residues long. In nucleotides, the CDR3 is TGTGCCAGTAGTATAAGACAGGGGGTATCACCCCTCCACTTT. This translates into CASSIRQGVSPLHF.

The chain joins TRBV16 to TRBJ2-3; no clear D. Deletions cut 4 bases from V and 6 bases from J, with 5 bases between. Germline V CDR1 and CDR2: KGHSY, FQNENV. CDR3 length: 11 residues. The CDR3 bases are TGTGCCAGCAGCCTAGCCGATACGCAGTATTTT. Translating it yields CASSLADTQYF.

The chain has TRBV2 and TRBJ2-3; 8 nucleotides agree with TRBD2. V shed 6 bases and J 5 bases; nucleotides not matched to a gene: 7. There are 14 residues in the CDR3. Germline V lookup: CDR1 SNHLY, CDR2 FYNNEI. The chain's CDR3 is CASRSGGPGDTQYF. The CDR3 DNA is TGTGCCAGCAGGTCGGGGGGGCCGGGAGATACGCAGTATTTT.

The chain carries TRBV20-1 and TRBJ2-3; a weak D match, TRBD1 (6 bases). The ends were cut back, 3 bases at V and 5 bases at J, with 12 bases in the middle. Germline V gene sequence: CDR1 DFQATT, CDR2 SNEGSKA (reference sequence). The CDR3 consists of 13 residues. The CDR3 DNA reads as TGCAGTGCTAGTCTCCAGGGGTTAGATACGCAGTATTTT. It translates to CSASLQGLDTQYF.